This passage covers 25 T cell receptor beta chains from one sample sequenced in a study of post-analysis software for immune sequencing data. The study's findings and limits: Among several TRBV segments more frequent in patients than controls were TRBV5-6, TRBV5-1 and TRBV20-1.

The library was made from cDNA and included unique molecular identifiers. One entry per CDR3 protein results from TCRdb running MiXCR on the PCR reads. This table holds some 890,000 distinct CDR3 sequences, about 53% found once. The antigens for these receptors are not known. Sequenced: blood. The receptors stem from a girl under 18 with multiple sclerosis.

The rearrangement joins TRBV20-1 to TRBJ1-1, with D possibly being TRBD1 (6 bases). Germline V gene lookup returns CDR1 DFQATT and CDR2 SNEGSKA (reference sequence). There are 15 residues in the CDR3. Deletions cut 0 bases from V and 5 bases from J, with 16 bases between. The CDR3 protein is CSARETRGLPTEAFF. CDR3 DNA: TGCAGTGCTAGAGAAACCAGGGGATTACCAACTGAAGCTTTCTTT.

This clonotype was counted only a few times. CDR3 region: CSVRGSVDTSTDTQYF. In DNA form, the CDR3 reads TGCAGCGTTCGTGGTAGCGTCGATACTAGCACAGATACGCAGTATTTT. The rearrangement links TRBV29-1 to TRBJ2-3, with D perhaps TRBD2 (5 bases). This CDR3 is built from 16 residues. V was shortened by 5 bases and J by 0 bases, with 18 bases between the two germline ends. Germline CDR1 and CDR2: SQVTM and ANQGSEA.

The CDR3 region has the DNA TGCGCCAGCAGATATGGAGGCCCTGTAGCCCCTGGGGCCAACGTCCTGACTTTC. It translates to CASRYGGPVAPGANVLTF. This chain uses TRBV10-2 with TRBJ2-6, with D possibly TRBD2 on 5 matching bases. V lost 6 bases and J 2 bases, leaving 20 bases between the germline ends. This CDR3 is 18 amino acids long. The germline V gene encodes CDR1 WSHSY and CDR2 SAAADI.

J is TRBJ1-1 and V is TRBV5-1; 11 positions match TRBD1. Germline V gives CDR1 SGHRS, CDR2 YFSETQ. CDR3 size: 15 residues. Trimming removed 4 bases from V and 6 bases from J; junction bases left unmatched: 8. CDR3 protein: CASSGQGAFGSEAFF. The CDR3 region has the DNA TGCGCCAGCAGCGGACAGGGGGCATTTGGCTCTGAAGCTTTCTTT.

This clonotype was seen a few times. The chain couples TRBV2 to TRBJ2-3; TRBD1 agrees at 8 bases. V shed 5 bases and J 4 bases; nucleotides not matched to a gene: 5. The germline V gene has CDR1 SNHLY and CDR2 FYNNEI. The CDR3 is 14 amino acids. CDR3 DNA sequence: TGTGCCAGCAGTTCACAGACAGGGGCAGATACGCAGTATTTT. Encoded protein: CASSSQTGADTQYF. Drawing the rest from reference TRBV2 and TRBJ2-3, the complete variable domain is EPEVTQTPSHQVTQMGQEVILRCVPISNHLYFYWYRQILGQKVEFLVSFYNNEISEKSEIFDDQFSVERPDGSNFTLKIRSTKLEDSAMYFCASSSQTGADTQYFGPGTRLTVL.

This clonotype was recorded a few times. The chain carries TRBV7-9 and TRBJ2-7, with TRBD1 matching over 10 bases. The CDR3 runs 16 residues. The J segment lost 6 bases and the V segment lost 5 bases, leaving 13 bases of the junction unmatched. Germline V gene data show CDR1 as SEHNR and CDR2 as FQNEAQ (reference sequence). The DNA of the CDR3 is TGTGCCAGCAGCCTGATACTCCGGGACAGGGGCGGCGAGCAGTACTTC. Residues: CASSLILRDRGGEQYF.

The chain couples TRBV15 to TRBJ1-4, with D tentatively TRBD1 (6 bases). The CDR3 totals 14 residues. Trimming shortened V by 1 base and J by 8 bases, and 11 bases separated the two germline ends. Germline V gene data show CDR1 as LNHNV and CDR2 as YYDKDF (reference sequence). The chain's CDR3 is CATSRVQGREKLFF. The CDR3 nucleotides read TGTGCCACCAGCAGAGTACAGGGTAGAGAAAAACTGTTTTTT.

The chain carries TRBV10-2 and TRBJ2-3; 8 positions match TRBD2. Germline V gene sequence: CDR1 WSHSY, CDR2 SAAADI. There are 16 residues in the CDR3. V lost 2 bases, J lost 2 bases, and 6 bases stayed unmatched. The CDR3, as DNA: TGCGCCAGCAGTGAGAGAGCGGGAGTTTTCACAGATACGCAGTATTTT. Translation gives CASSERAGVFTDTQYF.

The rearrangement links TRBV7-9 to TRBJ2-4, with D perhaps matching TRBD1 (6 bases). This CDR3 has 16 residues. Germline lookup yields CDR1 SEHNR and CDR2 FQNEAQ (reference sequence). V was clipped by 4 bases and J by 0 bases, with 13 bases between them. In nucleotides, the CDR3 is TGTGCCAGCAGCTCAACAGGGCCACTAGCCAAAAACATTCAGTACTTC. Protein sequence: CASSSTGPLAKNIQYF.

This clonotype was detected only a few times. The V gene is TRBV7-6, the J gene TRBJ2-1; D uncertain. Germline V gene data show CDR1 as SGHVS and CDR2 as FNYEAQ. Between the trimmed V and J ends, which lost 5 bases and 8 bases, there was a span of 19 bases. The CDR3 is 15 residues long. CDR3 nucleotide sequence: TGTGCCAGCAGCATCACAAACGGCATTAGCTATGAGCAGTTCTTC. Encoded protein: CASSITNGISYEQFF.

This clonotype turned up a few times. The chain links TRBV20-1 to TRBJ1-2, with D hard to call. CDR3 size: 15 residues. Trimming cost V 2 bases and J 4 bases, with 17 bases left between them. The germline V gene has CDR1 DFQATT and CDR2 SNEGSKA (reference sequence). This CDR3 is CSARTGRGSPYGYTF. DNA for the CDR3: TGCAGTGCTAGAACGGGTCGAGGGTCCCCCTATGGCTACACCTTC.

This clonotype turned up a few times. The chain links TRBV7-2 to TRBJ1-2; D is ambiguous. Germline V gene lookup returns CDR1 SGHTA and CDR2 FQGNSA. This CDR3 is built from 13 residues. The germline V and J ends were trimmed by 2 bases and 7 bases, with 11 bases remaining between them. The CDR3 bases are TGTGCCAGCAGCTTAAGGGATTTACGTGGCTACACCTTC. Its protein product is CASSLRDLRGYTF.

As DNA, the CDR3 is TGTGCCAGCAGCTTAATGGGGGACGGCTATGGCTACACCTTC. This gives the protein CASSLMGDGYGYTF. The chain uses TRBV7-3 and TRBJ1-2, with D possibly matching TRBD1 (5 bases). With 1 base removed from V and 4 bases from J, the gap between germline ends came to 10 bases. CDR1 SGHTA and CDR2 FQGTGA come from the germline V gene. CDR3 length: 14 amino acids.

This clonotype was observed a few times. The CDR3 here is CASSRPGGNQETQYF. In DNA form, the CDR3 reads TGCGCCAGCAGCCGCCCGGGGGGAAACCAAGAGACCCAGTACTTC. This chain joins TRBV5-1 and TRBJ2-5; 7 nucleotides line up with TRBD2. V trimming: 4 bases; J trimming: 0 bases; junction bases outside the gene matches: 6. CDR3 size: 15 residues. Germline CDR1 and CDR2: SGHRS and YFSETQ.

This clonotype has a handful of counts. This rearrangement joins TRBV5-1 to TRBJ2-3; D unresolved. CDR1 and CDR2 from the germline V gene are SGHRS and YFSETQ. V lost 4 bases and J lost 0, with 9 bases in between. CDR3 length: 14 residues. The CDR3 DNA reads TGCGCCAGCAGCGCCTCGGACAGCACAGATACGCAGTATTTT. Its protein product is CASSASDSTDTQYF.

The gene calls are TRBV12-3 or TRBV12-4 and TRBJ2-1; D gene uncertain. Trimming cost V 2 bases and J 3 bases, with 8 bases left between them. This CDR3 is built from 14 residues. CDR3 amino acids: CASSLWEGYNEQFF. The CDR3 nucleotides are TGTGCCAGCAGTTTATGGGAAGGCTACAATGAGCAGTTCTTC.

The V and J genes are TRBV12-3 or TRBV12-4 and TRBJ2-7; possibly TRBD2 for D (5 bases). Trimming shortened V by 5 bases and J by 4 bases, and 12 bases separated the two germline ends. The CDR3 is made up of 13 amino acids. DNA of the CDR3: TGTGCCAGCAGTGCCGGGATCACGTACGAGCAGTACTTC. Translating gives CASSAGITYEQYF.

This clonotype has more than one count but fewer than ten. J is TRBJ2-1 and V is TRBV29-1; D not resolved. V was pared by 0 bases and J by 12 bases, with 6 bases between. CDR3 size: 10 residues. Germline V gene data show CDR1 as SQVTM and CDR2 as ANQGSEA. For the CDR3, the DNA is TGCAGCGTTGAAGAGAGAGGGCAGTTCTTC. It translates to CSVEERGQFF.

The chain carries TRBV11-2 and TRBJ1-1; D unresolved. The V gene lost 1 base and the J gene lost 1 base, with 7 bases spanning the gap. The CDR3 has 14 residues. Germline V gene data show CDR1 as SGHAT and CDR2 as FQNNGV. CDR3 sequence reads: CASSLGSWNTEAFF. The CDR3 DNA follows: TGTGCCAGCAGCTTAGGGAGCTGGAACACTGAAGCTTTCTTT.

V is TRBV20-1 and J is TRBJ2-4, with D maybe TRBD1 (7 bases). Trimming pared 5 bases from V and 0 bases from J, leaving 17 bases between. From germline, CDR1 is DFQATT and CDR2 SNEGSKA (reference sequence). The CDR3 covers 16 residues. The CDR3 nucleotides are TGCAGTGCTCCGCCAGGGGGGATTCTAGCCAAAAACATTCAGTACTTC. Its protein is CSAPPGGILAKNIQYF.

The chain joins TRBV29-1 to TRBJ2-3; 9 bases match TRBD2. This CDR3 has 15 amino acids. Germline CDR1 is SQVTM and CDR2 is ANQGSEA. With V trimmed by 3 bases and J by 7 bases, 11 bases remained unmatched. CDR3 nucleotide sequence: TGCAGCGTTGAGGGCCGGCGGGAGGGCCCCTATACGCAGTATTTT. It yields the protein CSVEGRREGPYTQYF.

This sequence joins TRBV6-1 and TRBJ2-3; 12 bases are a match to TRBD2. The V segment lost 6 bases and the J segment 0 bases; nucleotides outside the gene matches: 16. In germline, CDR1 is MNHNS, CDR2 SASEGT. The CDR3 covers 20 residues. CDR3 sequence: CASSLRSLGLAGLSTDTQYF. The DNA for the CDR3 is TGTGCCAGCAGCCTACGTTCATTGGGACTAGCGGGTCTTAGCACAGATACGCAGTATTTT.

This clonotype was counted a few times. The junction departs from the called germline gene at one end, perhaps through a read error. The CDR3 DNA sequence: TGCGTCAGCAGCCCGGGACAGCCCCTTTATGGCTACACCTTC. Translated, it gives CVSSPGQPLYGYTF. V gene TRBV5-1 combines with J gene TRBJ1-2; 7 bases match TRBD1. The CDR3 runs 14 residues. Germline V gives CDR1 SGHRS, CDR2 YFSETQ.

CDR3 nucleotide sequence: TGCAGTGCTAGAGACAGCGGGGGCCTCCAAGAGACCCAGTACTTC. Protein: CSARDSGGLQETQYF. V is TRBV20-1 and J is TRBJ2-5, with 8 bases fitting TRBD2. Trimming took 0 bases from V and 1 from J; bases not matched to a gene: 4. Germline loops: CDR1 DFQATT, CDR2 SNEGSKA (reference sequence). This CDR3 is built from 15 residues.

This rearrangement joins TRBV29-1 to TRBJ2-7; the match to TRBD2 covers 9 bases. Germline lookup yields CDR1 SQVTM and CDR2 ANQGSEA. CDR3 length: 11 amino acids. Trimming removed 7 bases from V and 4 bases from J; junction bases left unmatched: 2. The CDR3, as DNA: TGCAGCGGGCGGGAGGGATACGAGCAGTACTTC. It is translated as CSGREGYEQYF.